The text below deals with one TCR beta chain. The data belong to a study of blood T cell repertoires in COVID-19. Study at large: Acute-phase and convalescent COVID-19 samples originated in the United States, Italy and Spain. Sample material is recorded as cDNA or gDNA derived from T cells, B-cell-depleted T cells, or PBMCs.

In the original workflow: Amplified reference gene primers provided the basis for estimating nucleated cell counts. Using immunoSEQ multiplex PCR, the repertoire was profiled, and TCRdb retains in-frame clones only, with some absent. V and J calls and clone size are copied from that table; D and trimming were computed from the DNA. The sample has fewer than 250,000 clones, 88% seen once. From germline, CDR1 is SGHAT and CDR2 FQNNGV. V shed 4 bases and J 2 bases; nucleotides not matched to a gene: 13. The CDR3 is 17 amino acids. Sequencing used peripheral blood. The sequence was collected from a man aged 70-80 years with acute or convalescent COVID-19. This rearrangement joins TRBV11-2 to TRBJ2-7; 8 nucleotides align to TRBD2. CDR3 in amino acids: CASSYPPGGGVPYEQYF. Here the CDR3 DNA reads TGTGCCAGCAGCTACCCCCCGGGAGGGGGGGTCCCCTACGAGCAGTACTTC.